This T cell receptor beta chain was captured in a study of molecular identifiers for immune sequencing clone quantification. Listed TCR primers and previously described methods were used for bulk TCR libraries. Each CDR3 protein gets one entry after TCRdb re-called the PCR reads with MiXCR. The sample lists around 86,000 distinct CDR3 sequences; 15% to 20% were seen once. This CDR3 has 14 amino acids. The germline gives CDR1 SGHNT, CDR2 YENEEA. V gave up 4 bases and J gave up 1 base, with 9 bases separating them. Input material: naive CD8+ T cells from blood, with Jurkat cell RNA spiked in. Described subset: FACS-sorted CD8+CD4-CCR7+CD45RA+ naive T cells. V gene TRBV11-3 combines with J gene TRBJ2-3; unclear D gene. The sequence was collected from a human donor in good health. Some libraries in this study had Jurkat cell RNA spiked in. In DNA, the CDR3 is TGTGCCAGCAGCTCATTAGCCCGCACAGATACGCAGTATTTT. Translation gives CASSSLARTDTQYF.